The 7 T cell receptor beta chains below were found in one sample sequenced in a study of cytomegalovirus exposure and HLA in healthy donors. PCR used 60 Vbeta primers and 13 Jbeta primers. Libraries were prepared by immunoSEQ multiplex PCR; TCRdb keeps only in-frame clonotypes and omits some of them. This sample has about 130,000 clones, with approximately 80% found just once. The sample was PBMCs. The receptors were sampled from a man in his thirties or forties in good health and CMV-seronegative.

The table lists this clone with a few counts. This chain links TRBV4-3 with TRBJ2-7; D may be TRBD1 (6 bases). This CDR3 is built from 15 residues. Deletions cut 0 bases from V and 4 bases from J, with 13 bases between. Germline V gene data show CDR1 as LGHNA and CDR2 as YSLEER. The CDR3 sequence: CASSQEFSRGYEQYF. The CDR3 DNA reads TGCGCCAGCAGCCAAGAGTTCTCTAGGGGGTACGAGCAGTACTTC.

The chain carries TRBV15 and TRBJ2-1; TRBD2 matches 10 bases. CDR1 LNHNV and CDR2 YYDKDF come from the germline V gene (reference sequence). The V gene end was trimmed by 8 bases and the J gene end by 7 bases; junction bases not matched to a gene: 11. The length of the CDR3 is 15 residues. This CDR3 reads CATRLEREGQNEQFF. The CDR3 nucleotides are TGTGCCACCCGACTAGAGCGGGAGGGCCAGAATGAGCAGTTCTTC.

The chain couples TRBV7-7 to TRBJ2-7; no reliable D call. Germline loops: CDR1 SSHAT, CDR2 FNYEAQ (reference sequence). The CDR3 spans 16 residues. Trimming took off 5 bases at V and 6 bases at J, with 23 bases between the two ends. CDR3 sequence: CASSPLAPTLRSEQYF. The DNA for the CDR3 is TGTGCCAGCAGCCCCTTAGCCCCGACTCTCCGCTCCGAGCAGTACTTC. The full variable domain, rest sourced from reference TRBV7-7 and TRBJ2-7, is GAGVSQSPRYKVTKRGQDVTLRCDPISSHATLYWYQQALGQGPEFLTYFNYEAQPDKSGLPSDRFSAERPEGSISTLTIQRTEQRDSAMYRCASSPLAPTLRSEQYFGPGTRLTVT.

The V and J genes are TRBV18 and TRBJ2-1; possibly TRBD2 for D (6 bases). The germline CDR1 and CDR2 sequences are KGHSH and LQKENI. The CDR3 extends over 11 amino acids. The V gene lost 3 bases and the J gene lost 10 bases, with 7 bases spanning the gap. The CDR3, as DNA: TGTGCCAGCTCACCGGGAGGAGAGCAGTTCTTC. This sequence encodes CASSPGGEQFF.

This chain connects TRBV6-4 to TRBJ2-2; D is unclear. Germline CDR1 MRHNA, CDR2 SNTAGT. V was pared by 4 bases and J by 0 bases, with 6 bases between. The CDR3 runs to 14 residues. The CDR3 sequence is CASSVSANTGELFF. CDR3 in DNA: TGTGCCAGCAGTGTTTCAGCGAACACCGGGGAGCTGTTTTTT.

This clone was counted a single time. The chain recombines TRBV5-1 with TRBJ2-7, with D perhaps matching TRBD1 (5 bases). There are 14 residues in the CDR3. V lost 4 bases to trimming and J lost 3 bases, with 14 bases between them. Germline CDR1 reads SGHRS; CDR2 reads YFSETQ. Here the CDR3 reads CASSLTVGDYEQYF. CDR3 DNA sequence: TGCGCCAGCAGCCTAACGGTAGGGGACTACGAGCAGTACTTC.

The gene calls are TRBV9 and TRBJ2-5; tentative D call: TRBD2 (5 bases). The CDR3 has 16 residues. Trimming took 4 bases from V and 5 from J, leaving 21 bases between them. The germline V gene has CDR1 SGDLS and CDR2 YYNGEE. In DNA, the CDR3 is TGTGCCAGCAGCCCAGGAAGGAACGGGATCGATGAGACCCAGTACTTC. Its protein is CASSPGRNGIDETQYF.